Listed below are T cell receptor beta chains from one sample, sequenced in a study of molecular identifiers for immune sequencing clone quantification. TCRdb processed the PCR reads anew with MiXCR; each CDR3 protein has one entry. The table shows tens of thousands of distinct CDR3 sequences, with approximately 17% occurring only once. Sequencing was done on a sample of naive CD8+ T cells from blood, with Jurkat cell RNA spiked in. The receptor source for this set is a human donor in good health. Some libraries in this study had Jurkat cell RNA spiked in. Each CDR3 is given without its conserved first and last residue.

V: TRBV7-9; J: TRBJ1-6; CDR3: ASSYGGYNSPLH
V: TRBV28; J: TRBJ2-1; CDR3: ASSLGTSSYNEQF
V: TRBV28; J: TRBJ2-7; CDR3: ASRISAGAYEQY
V: TRBV20-1; J: TRBJ1-5; CDR3: SATVGFLSNQPQH
V: TRBV7-9; J: TRBJ2-3; CDR3: ALSGTGGATDTQY
V: TRBV9; J: TRBJ1-2; CDR3: ASSVGESSDGYT
V: TRBV7-8; J: TRBJ2-1; CDR3: ASSLVRWFGGSPNEQF
V: TRBV28; J: TRBJ1-5; CDR3: ASIIQGGNQPQH
V: TRBV6-5; J: TRBJ2-7; CDR3: ASSPPGQKQY
V: TRBV4-2; J: TRBJ2-7; CDR3: ASSQEQGVLSYEQY
V: TRBV13; J: TRBJ2-5; CDR3: ASSLRGLQETQY
V: TRBV9; J: TRBJ2-3; CDR3: ASSVLSRTGLTDTQY
V: TRBV4-3; J: TRBJ2-7; CDR3: ASSPMTSGYEQY
V: TRBV11-2; J: TRBJ1-1; CDR3: ASSPRGGNTEAF
V: TRBV28; J: TRBJ2-5; CDR3: ASSLTPASQETQY
V: TRBV27; J: TRBJ2-7; CDR3: ASSFNGVYYEQY
V: TRBV7-9; J: TRBJ2-7; CDR3: ASALGGEQY
V: TRBV5-6; J: TRBJ2-3; CDR3: ASSWGTSTDTQY
V: TRBV29-1; J: TRBJ2-7; CDR3: SVTIGSTYEQY
V: TRBV6-2/TRBV6-3; J: TRBJ2-2; CDR3: ASSSNEQGAPGELF
V: TRBV12-3/TRBV12-4; J: TRBJ2-7; CDR3: ASTGTRSGVSSYEQY
V: TRBV5-1; J: TRBJ2-7; CDR3: ASSAQHSSYEQY
V: TRBV6-1; J: TRBJ2-5; CDR3: ASDRAVLSETQY
V: TRBV4-1; J: TRBJ2-3; CDR3: ASSHERATSTDTQY
V: TRBV20-1; J: TRBJ2-3; CDR3: SAREGGTVGPDTQY
V: TRBV29-1; J: TRBJ2-2; CDR3: SVEDSQVLGELF
V: TRBV9; J: TRBJ2-3; CDR3: ASSVGLAERGDTQY
V: TRBV19; J: TRBJ1-1; CDR3: ASSDGEAF
V: TRBV28; J: TRBJ1-5; CDR3: ASSSTGLEGTGNQPQH
V: TRBV2; J: TRBJ2-1; CDR3: ASGRPLYNEQF
V: TRBV29-1; J: TRBJ2-5; CDR3: SVDRDYSWSQY
V: TRBV5-4; J: TRBJ2-5; CDR3: ASSSGQGQETQY
V: TRBV6-5; J: TRBJ2-5; CDR3: ASTYTGGYQETQY
V: TRBV7-6; J: TRBJ1-1; CDR3: ASRLPKPESGVMDTEAF
V: TRBV5-6; J: TRBJ2-2; CDR3: ASSFAAANTGELF
V: TRBV23-1; J: TRBJ2-1; CDR3: ASSQRLEGPKNEQF
V: TRBV4-2; J: TRBJ2-7; CDR3: ASSQEETGIWEQY